This T cell receptor beta chain was sequenced in a study of blood T cell repertoires in COVID-19. As for the study in general: Spain, Italy and the United States supplied samples that represented acute and convalescent COVID-19.

This clone appeared a single time. Original analysis: The authors estimated nucleated cell counts from reference gene primer amplification. Libraries were prepared by immunoSEQ multiplex PCR; TCRdb keeps only in-frame clonotypes and omits some of them. V and J calls and clone size follow that table, whereas D and trimming were derived from the DNA. Of 150,000 to 200,000 clones listed, 70% to 90% were seen once; the top ten hold about 2.1%. The germline V and J ends were trimmed by 5 bases and 4 bases, with 5 bases remaining between them. CDR3 length: 12 residues. Germline V gives CDR1 SGHAT, CDR2 FQNNGV.

The TCR comes from a young man who had recovered from COVID-19. The V and J genes are TRBV11-2 and TRBJ2-2, with D unresolved. The sequenced sample consisted of peripheral blood. Written as DNA, the CDR3 is TGTGCCAGCAGCCAATTCACCGGGGAGCTGTTTTTT. It yields the protein CASSQFTGELFF. Variable domain in full (rest from reference TRBV11-2 and TRBJ2-2): EAGVAQSPRYKIIEKRQSVAFWCNPISGHATLYWYQQILGQGPKLLIQFQNNGVVDDSQLPKDRFSAERLKGVDSTLKIQPAKLEDSAVYLCASSQFTGELFFGEGSRLTVL.